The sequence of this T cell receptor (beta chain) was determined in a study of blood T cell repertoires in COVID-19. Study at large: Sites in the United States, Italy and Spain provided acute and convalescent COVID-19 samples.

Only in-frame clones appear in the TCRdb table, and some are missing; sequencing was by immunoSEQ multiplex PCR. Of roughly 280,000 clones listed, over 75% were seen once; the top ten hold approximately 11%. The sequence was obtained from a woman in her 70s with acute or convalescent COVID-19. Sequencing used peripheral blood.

The CDR3 is CASRGDRGHEQYF. In DNA, the CDR3 is TGTGCCAGCAGGGGGGACAGGGGCCACGAGCAGTACTTC. The chain is built from TRBV2 and TRBJ2-7; 10 bases align to TRBD1. V gave up 6 bases and J gave up 5 bases; unmatched junction bases: 4. Germline V gene data show CDR1 as SNHLY and CDR2 as FYNNEI. This CDR3 comprises 13 residues.